This entry features one TCR beta chain sequence. Its antigen is currently unknown. This record belongs to a study of cytomegalovirus exposure and HLA in healthy donors. Germline V gene data show CDR1 as LGHNA and CDR2 as YNFKEQ. This CDR3 has 15 amino acids. V lost 3 bases, J lost 5 bases, and 14 bases lay in between. PCR was performed using 60 Vbeta and 13 Jbeta primers. The repertoire was sequenced with immunoSEQ multiplex PCR; TCRdb's copy has only in-frame clones and lacks some. This table holds 150,000 to 200,000 clones, 73% found once. Study observations and caveats: Previous analysis showed most TCR beta V segments were productive about 87% or about 30% of the time. The study flagged some 170 TCR beta chains as cytomegalovirus-associated. Roughly uniform sequencing depth across donors was assumed, possibly incorrectly. As was reported, the classifier diagnosed cytomegalovirus status with high specificity and sensitivity.

This sequence originates from a woman aged 25 to 39 in good health and CMV-seronegative. Sequencing was performed on PBMCs. The chain has TRBV4-2 and TRBJ1-5; tentatively, D is TRBD1 (5 bases). CDR3 bases: TGTGCCAGCAGCCACCACGGGACTGCTGATCAGCCCCAGCATTTT. Encoded protein: CASSHHGTADQPQHF.